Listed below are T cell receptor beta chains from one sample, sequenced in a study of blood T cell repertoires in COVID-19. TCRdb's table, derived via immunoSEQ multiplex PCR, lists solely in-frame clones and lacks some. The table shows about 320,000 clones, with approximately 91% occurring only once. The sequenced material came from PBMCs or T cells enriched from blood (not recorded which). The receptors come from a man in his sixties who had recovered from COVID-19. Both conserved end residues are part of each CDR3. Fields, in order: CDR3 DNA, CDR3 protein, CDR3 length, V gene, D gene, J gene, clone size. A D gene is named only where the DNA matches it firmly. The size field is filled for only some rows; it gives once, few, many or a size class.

CDR3nt: TGTGCCAGCAGCTCCCGGGACGGGGGGGGAGATACGCAGTATTTT
CDR3aa: CASSSRDGGGDTQYF
len: 15
v_gene: TRBV5-6
d_gene: TRBD2
j_gene: TRBJ2-3
abundance: once

CDR3nt: TGTGCCAGTAGTCCTTGGGGTAGCGGGAGTCCCGGGGAGCTGTTTTTT
CDR3aa: CASSPWGSGSPGELFF
len: 16
v_gene: TRBV19
d_gene: TRBD2
j_gene: TRBJ2-2
abundance: NA

CDR3nt: TGTGCCAGCAGCTTGGGACTAGCGATGAATGAGCAGTTCTTC
CDR3aa: CASSLGLAMNEQFF
len: 14
v_gene: TRBV7-2
d_gene: TRBD2
j_gene: TRBJ2-1
abundance: NA

CDR3nt: TGTGCCAGCAGTTACTCGAGATTCAATCAGCCCCAGCATTTT
CDR3aa: CASSYSRFNQPQHF
len: 14
v_gene: TRBV6-5
d_gene: NA
j_gene: TRBJ1-5
abundance: NA

CDR3nt: TGTGCCAGCACCAAGCTCGGGACTAGTGGGTACAATGAGCAGTTCTTC
CDR3aa: CASTKLGTSGYNEQFF
len: 16
v_gene: TRBV9
d_gene: TRBD2
j_gene: TRBJ2-1
abundance: NA

CDR3nt: TGTGCCAGCAGTTCCAGTTTGCGGACACAGTTCTTC
CDR3aa: CASSSSLRTQFF
len: 12
v_gene: TRBV28
d_gene: NA
j_gene: TRBJ2-1
abundance: NA

CDR3nt: TGTGCCAGCAGCACCACGCAGGGGTATAATGAAAAACTGTTTTTT
CDR3aa: CASSTTQGYNEKLFF
len: 15
v_gene: TRBV7-9
d_gene: NA
j_gene: TRBJ1-4
abundance: NA

CDR3nt: TGTGCCAGCAACCTGGCGGGCCATGGCTACACCTTC
CDR3aa: CASNLAGHGYTF
len: 12
v_gene: TRBV28
d_gene: NA
j_gene: TRBJ1-2
abundance: NA

CDR3nt: TGTGCCAGCTCACGCCGTCCTAGCGGGAACTCCTACGAGCAGTACTTC
CDR3aa: CASSRRPSGNSYEQYF
len: 16
v_gene: TRBV18
d_gene: TRBD2
j_gene: TRBJ2-7
abundance: NA

CDR3nt: TGTGCCAGCAGAACGACTAGCGGGAGCCGCTACGAGCAGTACTTC
CDR3aa: CASRTTSGSRYEQYF
len: 15
v_gene: TRBV28
d_gene: TRBD2
j_gene: TRBJ2-7
abundance: once

CDR3nt: TGTGCCAGCAGTTTATACGCCCCTCGGGCTGGAAACACCATATATTTT
CDR3aa: CASSLYAPRAGNTIYF
len: 16
v_gene: TRBV28
d_gene: NA
j_gene: TRBJ1-3
abundance: NA

CDR3nt: TGTGCCAGCAGGACAGGTCCCCGAGGCTACACCTTC
CDR3aa: CASRTGPRGYTF
len: 12
v_gene: TRBV27
d_gene: NA
j_gene: TRBJ1-2
abundance: NA

CDR3nt: TGTGCCAGCTCCCCTCGGGACAGGGTCGGCACCATATATTTT
CDR3aa: CASSPRDRVGTIYF
len: 14
v_gene: TRBV18
d_gene: TRBD1
j_gene: TRBJ1-3
abundance: NA

CDR3nt: TGTGCCAGTAGCTTGTCGGGAGGGAACACTGAAGCTTTCTTT
CDR3aa: CASSLSGGNTEAFF
len: 14
v_gene: TRBV19
d_gene: NA
j_gene: TRBJ1-1
abundance: NA

CDR3nt: TGTGCCAGCAGCCGGACAGGGGCGAACTATGGCTACACCTTC
CDR3aa: CASSRTGANYGYTF
len: 14
v_gene: TRBV7-2
d_gene: TRBD1
j_gene: TRBJ1-2
abundance: NA

CDR3nt: TGTGCCAGCGGGGGGAGCTCCTACGAGCAGTACTTC
CDR3aa: CASGGSSYEQYF
len: 12
v_gene: TRBV2
d_gene: NA
j_gene: TRBJ2-7
abundance: NA

CDR3nt: TGTGCCAGTAGTCCCCAGGAATACTACAATGAGCAGTTCTTC
CDR3aa: CASSPQEYYNEQFF
len: 14
v_gene: TRBV19
d_gene: NA
j_gene: TRBJ2-1
abundance: NA

CDR3nt: TGCGCCAGCAGCCAAGACGAGGTTCTCTTTAGCGGGAGTGTGTCCTACAATGAGCAGTTCTTC
CDR3aa: CASSQDEVLFSGSVSYNEQFF
len: 21
v_gene: TRBV4-1
d_gene: TRBD2
j_gene: TRBJ2-1
abundance: NA

CDR3nt: TGTGCCAGCATCGGGACAGGGTATGAAAAACTGTTTTTT
CDR3aa: CASIGTGYEKLFF
len: 13
v_gene: TRBV6-6
d_gene: TRBD1
j_gene: TRBJ1-4
abundance: once

CDR3nt: TGTGCCAGCAGTTTCAGGTCTGAAGCTTTCTTT
CDR3aa: CASSFRSEAFF
len: 11
v_gene: TRBV27
d_gene: NA
j_gene: TRBJ1-1
abundance: NA

CDR3nt: TGCGCCAGCAGCACGGGACAGCACACCGGGGAGCTGTTTTTT
CDR3aa: CASSTGQHTGELFF
len: 14
v_gene: TRBV5-1
d_gene: TRBD1
j_gene: TRBJ2-2
abundance: NA

CDR3nt: TGTGCCAGCAGGGGAGGCTCCTACGAGCAGTACTTC
CDR3aa: CASRGGSYEQYF
len: 12
v_gene: TRBV5-4
d_gene: NA
j_gene: TRBJ2-7
abundance: NA

CDR3nt: TGTGCCAGCAAGACTAGCGGGACGTCCTACGAGCAGTACTTC
CDR3aa: CASKTSGTSYEQYF
len: 14
v_gene: TRBV7-2
d_gene: TRBD2
j_gene: TRBJ2-7
abundance: NA

CDR3nt: TGTGCCAGCAGTGAAGGTGACAGGGGACGTGGCTACACCTTC
CDR3aa: CASSEGDRGRGYTF
len: 14
v_gene: TRBV25-1
d_gene: TRBD1
j_gene: TRBJ1-2
abundance: NA

CDR3nt: TGCGCCAGCAGCAGCACGTACGGGCCGGTGACAGTCCAGCCCCAGCATTTT
CDR3aa: CASSSTYGPVTVQPQHF
len: 17
v_gene: TRBV4-1
d_gene: NA
j_gene: TRBJ1-5
abundance: NA

CDR3nt: TGTGCCAGCAGATCTACAGGGAATTCTGGAAACACCATATATTTT
CDR3aa: CASRSTGNSGNTIYF
len: 15
v_gene: TRBV27
d_gene: NA
j_gene: TRBJ1-3
abundance: few

CDR3nt: TGTGCCAGCAGCTGGATGGGACAGTTAACAGATACGCAGTATTTT
CDR3aa: CASSWMGQLTDTQYF
len: 15
v_gene: TRBV5-6
d_gene: TRBD1
j_gene: TRBJ2-3
abundance: NA

CDR3nt: TGTGCCAGCAGCATCCAACCCCTAGCGGGAGGCCTTTCCTACAATGAGCAGTTCTTC
CDR3aa: CASSIQPLAGGLSYNEQFF
len: 19
v_gene: TRBV9
d_gene: TRBD2
j_gene: TRBJ2-1
abundance: NA

CDR3nt: TGTGCCAGCAGCCAGACAGGGGTCAGGAGCAATCAGCCCCAGCATTTT
CDR3aa: CASSQTGVRSNQPQHF
len: 16
v_gene: TRBV7-2
d_gene: TRBD1
j_gene: TRBJ1-5
abundance: NA

CDR3nt: TGTGCCAGCAGCGTAGGGACAGGGGGCGACTCTGGGGCCAACGTCCTGACTTTC
CDR3aa: CASSVGTGGDSGANVLTF
len: 18
v_gene: TRBV9
d_gene: TRBD1
j_gene: TRBJ2-6
abundance: NA

CDR3nt: TGTGCCAGCAGCACCCGGACTACCTACGAGCAGTACTTC
CDR3aa: CASSTRTTYEQYF
len: 13
v_gene: TRBV5-4
d_gene: NA
j_gene: TRBJ2-7
abundance: NA

CDR3nt: TGTGCCAGCAGCGTAGATCCGGCGGGAACCTACGAGCAGTACTTC
CDR3aa: CASSVDPAGTYEQYF
len: 15
v_gene: TRBV9
d_gene: NA
j_gene: TRBJ2-7
abundance: once

CDR3nt: TGCAGCGTTGCCCGCGGGAGAGCTTTCGAGCAGTACTTC
CDR3aa: CSVARGRAFEQYF
len: 13
v_gene: TRBV29-1
d_gene: TRBD2
j_gene: TRBJ2-7
abundance: NA

CDR3nt: TGTGCCAGCAGTTACTCTAGGGCGGGGATCTACGAGCAGTACTTC
CDR3aa: CASSYSRAGIYEQYF
len: 15
v_gene: TRBV6-5
d_gene: NA
j_gene: TRBJ2-7
abundance: NA

CDR3nt: TGTGCCTGGAGCGCCAATGGTAGACTAGCGGGTATCTACCAAGAGACCCAGTACTTC
CDR3aa: CAWSANGRLAGIYQETQYF
len: 19
v_gene: TRBV30
d_gene: TRBD2
j_gene: TRBJ2-5
abundance: NA

CDR3nt: TGTGCCAGCAGCCTCGGAGGGGCGGGGGAGACCCAGTACTTC
CDR3aa: CASSLGGAGETQYF
len: 14
v_gene: TRBV7-2
d_gene: NA
j_gene: TRBJ2-5
abundance: NA

CDR3nt: TGCGCCAGCAGGAAGATCACAGGGGCTGAGCCCCAGCATTTT
CDR3aa: CASRKITGAEPQHF
len: 14
v_gene: TRBV5-1
d_gene: TRBD1
j_gene: TRBJ1-5
abundance: once

CDR3nt: TGTGCCAGCAGTTTAACGTCGGTCAGCGTACAAGATACGCAGTATTTT
CDR3aa: CASSLTSVSVQDTQYF
len: 16
v_gene: TRBV28
d_gene: NA
j_gene: TRBJ2-3
abundance: NA

CDR3nt: TGTGCCAGCTCACCAGGCCTAGTGAACGAGCAGTACTTC
CDR3aa: CASSPGLVNEQYF
len: 13
v_gene: TRBV18
d_gene: NA
j_gene: TRBJ2-7
abundance: many

CDR3nt: TGTGCTAGCAGCTTAGGAGCGGGAGGAATACAAGAGACCCAGTACTTC
CDR3aa: CASSLGAGGIQETQYF
len: 16
v_gene: TRBV7-7
d_gene: TRBD2
j_gene: TRBJ2-5
abundance: NA